This T cell receptor beta chain stems from a study of T cells in narcolepsy. Study information: Donors had narcolepsy type 1 or type 2, or were healthy controls.

Study-wide findings and caveats: No autoreactive T cell clone sequences appeared in some memory CD4+ repertoires. Autoreactive clonotypes reportedly recurred in blood of same and different patients, not controls.

CDR1 is KGHSH and CDR2 is LQKENI in the germline V gene. The CDR3 contains 17 residues. V trimming: 1 base; J trimming: 5 bases; junction bases outside the gene matches: 13. Only in-frame clones appear in the TCRdb table, and some are missing; sequencing was by immunoSEQ multiplex PCR. The sample contains around 30,000 clones, approximately 80% of which appear only once. For this clone: The antigen is undetermined.

The source of this sequence is a human donor in good health. The chain couples TRBV18 to TRBJ2-7, with 8 positions matching TRBD2. Material: memory (CD45RA-) CD4+ T cells from blood. CDR3 nucleotide sequence: TGTGCCAGCTCACCACTACCACTTAGCGGGGCCTCTGACGAGCAGTACTTC. This gives the protein CASSPLPLSGASDEQYF.